Listed here are 15 T cell receptor beta chains from one sample, sequenced in a study of T cell responses to AZD1222 COVID-19 vaccine (dated by TCRdb to about 2021). Receptor libraries were prepared by the immunoSEQ multiplex PCR assay. Held by TCRdb, this immuneACCESS table contains in-frame sequences only and omits some clones. Under half of the omission traces to an unresolved V gene where checked; the cause of the rest is unknown. The sample contains about 110,000 clones, about 90% of them found a single time. Roughly 4.1% of the sample lies in the top ten. Read against the paper, the sample's time point label means: baseline before first vaccination. Here the sequenced sample was peripheral blood, taken on day 0 of AZD1222 vaccination. The receptors here all came from an adult in good health.

The CDR3 DNA follows: TGTGCCAGCAGCCAAGATAAGACTATATTCGTGTACGAGCAGTACTTC. This codes for CASSQDKTIFVYEQYF. V gene TRBV4-2 combines with J gene TRBJ2-7, with D maybe TRBD2 (5 bases). Germline CDR1 and CDR2: LGHNA and YNFKEQ. Trimming removed 0 bases from V and 4 bases from J, with 16 bases in between. This CDR3 region has 16 residues.

V is TRBV6-5 and J is TRBJ1-4; D is undetermined. CDR1 and CDR2 from the germline V gene are MNHEY and SVGAGI. The CDR3 loop spans 12 amino acids. The V end was cut by 8 bases, the J end by 0 bases, with 4 bases between. Here the CDR3 DNA reads TGTGCCAGCGGGGCAACTAATGAAAAACTGTTTTTT. It codes for CASGATNEKLFF.

This clone occurred once. The J gene is TRBJ2-1, the V gene TRBV6-4; 7 bases line up with TRBD1. The CDR3 extends over 13 amino acids. Trimming removed 5 bases from V and 7 bases from J; junction bases left unmatched: 5. Per germline, CDR1 MRHNA and CDR2 SNTAGT. This chain's CDR3 is CASSWTGGNEQFF. The CDR3 nucleotides read TGTGCCAGCAGTTGGACAGGTGGTAATGAGCAGTTCTTC.

J is TRBJ1-4 and V is TRBV30, with 7 positions matching TRBD1. V shed 0 bases and J 9 bases; nucleotides not matched to a gene: 10. CDR1 and CDR2 from the germline V gene are GTSNPN and SVGIG (reference sequence). The CDR3 length is 15 residues. CDR3 region: CAWSVPVEGAKKLFF. The CDR3, as DNA: TGTGCCTGGAGTGTCCCGGTCGAGGGGGCTAAAAAACTGTTTTTT.

The V and J genes are TRBV5-1 and TRBJ2-1; TRBD1 aligns across 9 bases. Per the germline V gene, CDR1 is SGHRS and CDR2 is YFSETQ. V lost 0 bases and J lost 15; bases outside the gene matches: 1. The CDR3 contains 11 residues. CDR3 residues: CASSLGQGVFF. DNA of the CDR3: TGCGCCAGCAGCTTGGGACAGGGGGTGTTCTTC.

The chain joins TRBV3-1 (or the pseudogene TRBV3-2) to TRBJ1-5; a weak D match, TRBD1 (6 bases). CDR1 is LGHDT, CDR2 YNNKEL, per germline (reference sequence). The V end was cut by 2 bases, the J end by 6 bases, with 20 bases between. This CDR3 contains 17 residues. The CDR3 loop is CASSQSLGGDISQPQHF. Written as DNA, the CDR3 is TGTGCCAGCAGCCAAAGCCTTGGGGGCGACATTTCTCAGCCCCAGCATTTT.

Here the CDR3 DNA reads TGTGCCAGCAGTTTCGGGCTCGCTAACTATGGCTACACCTTC. Its protein product is CASSFGLANYGYTF. The rearrangement links TRBV28 to TRBJ1-2, with unresolved D. This CDR3 is 14 amino acids long. V shed 3 bases and J shed 0 bases, with 8 bases lying between them. Germline CDR1 is MDHEN and CDR2 is SYDVKM.

This rearrangement joins TRBV25-1 to TRBJ2-5, with TRBD2 matching 14 bases. This CDR3 comprises 17 residues. The germline V gene has CDR1 MGHDK and CDR2 SYGVNS. Trimming removed 4 bases from V and 1 base from J; junction bases left unmatched: 5. The CDR3 reads CASSGLGTSGGQETQYF. CDR3 nucleotides: TGTGCCAGCAGTGGGCTTGGGACTAGCGGGGGCCAAGAGACCCAGTACTTC. Filled out from reference TRBV25-1 and TRBJ2-5, the complete variable domain reads EADIYQTPRYLVIGTGKKITLECSQTMGHDKMYWYQQDPGMELHLIHYSYGVNSTEKGDLSSESTVSRIRTEHFPLTLESARPSHTSQYLCASSGLGTSGGQETQYFGPGTRLLVL.

This clone appeared once. The V gene is TRBV5-1, the J gene TRBJ2-5; 7 bases map to TRBD2. V was clipped by 0 bases and J by 3 bases; unmatched bases: 11. The CDR3 sequence is 17 residues long. Looked up from germline, CDR1 is SGHRS and CDR2 is YFSETQ. CDR3 sequence (DNA): TGCGCCAGCAGCTTGGAGCGTGGGCTAGCGGACAAAGAGACCCAGTACTTC. This sequence encodes CASSLERGLADKETQYF.

The V call is TRBV4-1, the J call TRBJ1-5; no firm D call. V was trimmed by 1 base and J by 0 bases, leaving 13 bases between them. CDR3 size: 17 residues. The germline CDR1 and CDR2 sequences are MGHRA and YSYEKL. CDR3 residues: CASSQVRGQDSNQPQHF. The CDR3 DNA follows: TGCGCCAGCAGCCAAGTACGGGGTCAGGATAGCAATCAGCCCCAGCATTTT.

The chain joins TRBV5-1 to TRBJ1-1; no clear D. From germline, CDR1 is SGHRS and CDR2 YFSETQ. This CDR3 is built from 15 residues. Trimming left V 4 bases short and J 3 bases short, with 16 bases between. The chain's CDR3 is CASSLGSGVYTEAFF. CDR3 nucleotides: TGCGCCAGCAGCCTGGGCTCCGGGGTCTACACTGAAGCTTTCTTT.

V is TRBV19 and J is TRBJ1-2; D unresolved. In germline, CDR1 is LNHDA, CDR2 SQIVND (reference sequence). This CDR3 spans 14 amino acids. Deletions cut 7 bases from V and 4 bases from J, with 16 bases between. CDR3 DNA sequence: TGTGCCAGTAATGCCCGACCGAGATTCTATGGCTACACCTTC. Residues: CASNARPRFYGYTF.

V usage is TRBV28 and J usage is TRBJ1-5; D perhaps matches TRBD1 (5 bases). CDR3 length: 15 residues. V was cut by 3 bases and J by 3 bases, with 12 bases left in between. CDR1 and CDR2 (germline): MDHEN, SYDVKM. CDR3 DNA sequence: TGTGCCAGCAGTTTCGGCCAGGGCTACAATCAGCCCCAGCATTTT. Its translation: CASSFGQGYNQPQHF.

V and J are TRBV9 and TRBJ2-3, with TRBD2 matching 7 bases. The CDR3 is made up of 17 amino acids. Trimming at V came to 0 bases and at J to 2 bases, leaving 9 bases not matched to a gene. Germline V lookup: CDR1 SGDLS, CDR2 YYNGEE. This CDR3 reads CASSVVSAGDHTDTQYF. The DNA for the CDR3 is TGTGCCAGCAGCGTAGTTAGTGCGGGGGACCACACAGATACGCAGTATTTT.

The rearrangement uses TRBV7-2 and TRBJ2-7, with D tentatively TRBD1 (6 bases). Germline lookup yields CDR1 SGHTA and CDR2 FQGNSA. V lost 1 base and J lost 11, with 18 bases in between. The CDR3 is 14 amino acids. The CDR3 sequence: CASSLGAGDVLKYF. The CDR3 DNA sequence: TGTGCCAGCAGCTTAGGTGCAGGGGACGTACTAAAGTACTTC.